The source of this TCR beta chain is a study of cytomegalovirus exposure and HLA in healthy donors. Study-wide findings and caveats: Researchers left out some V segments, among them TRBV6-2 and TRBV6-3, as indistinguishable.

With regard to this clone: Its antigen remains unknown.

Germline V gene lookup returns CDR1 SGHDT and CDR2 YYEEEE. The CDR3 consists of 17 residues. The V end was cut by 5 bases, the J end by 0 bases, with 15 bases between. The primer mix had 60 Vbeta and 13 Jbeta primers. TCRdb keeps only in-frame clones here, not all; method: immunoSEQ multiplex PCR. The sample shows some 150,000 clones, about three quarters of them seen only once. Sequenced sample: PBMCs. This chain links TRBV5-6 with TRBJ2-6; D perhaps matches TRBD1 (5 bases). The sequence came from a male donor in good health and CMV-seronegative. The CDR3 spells CASSKGPPYSGANVLTF. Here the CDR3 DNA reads TGTGCCAGCAGTAAGGGGCCTCCGTACTCTGGGGCCAACGTCCTGACTTTC.